This is a list of T cell receptor beta chains from one sample in a study of T cell repertoires in cytomegalovirus infection. TCRdb independently ran MiXCR on the reads; one entry per CDR3 protein. The sample lists about 700,000 distinct CDR3 sequences, around a third seen once, with around a sixth in the top ten. These receptors have no known antigen. The sequencing used cultured PBMCs, collected from culture after CMV antigen stimulation. These receptors were obtained from a human donor in good health (CMV status not recorded). Some clones in this sample may be carry-over from other donors' samples. CDR3s include the opening cysteine and the closing phenylalanine or tryptophan. A D gene is named only where the DNA matches it firmly. Clone size is shown for a subset of rows, as once, few, many or a class of expanded clone.

TRBD2,many,TRBJ2-2,TRBV7-2,TGTGCCAGCAGCGCCCAGACTAGCGGGATTAGCGGGGAGCTGTTTTTT,CASSAQTSGISGELFF
-,once,TRBJ2-1,TRBV2,TGTGCCAGCACCGCAATGGGGGGGCCCGTAGATGAGCAGTTCTTC,CASTAMGGPVDEQFF
TRBD1,-,TRBJ2-2,TRBV7-1,TGTGCCAGCAGCCTGGGACAGTTCGGGGAGCTGTTTTTT,CASSLGQFGELFF
-,few,TRBJ2-3,TRBV7-9,TGTGCCAGCAGCTTAGATGGTTGGGGGCGAGATACGCAGTATTTT,CASSLDGWGRDTQYF
-,-,TRBJ2-1,TRBV30,TGTGCCTGGAGTGTTTTAGGGTACGAACAGTTCTTC,CAWSVLGYEQFF
TRBD1,many,TRBJ1-1,TRBV19,TGTGCCAGTAGTATTGGGTCGGGGACAGGGGTTCCTGAAGCTTTCTTT,CASSIGSGTGVPEAFF
-,-,TRBJ2-5,TRBV19,TGTGCCAGTAGTATTTCGGACCAAGAGACCCAGTACTTC,CASSISDQETQYF
-,few,TRBJ2-3,TRBV6-1,TGTGCCAGCAGTGAAAGGTGGAGCTTGGATACGCAGTATTTT,CASSERWSLDTQYF
-,-,TRBJ2-1,TRBV27,TGTGCCAGCAGTAACGTCCCGAGCTCCTACAATGAGCAGTTCTTC,CASSNVPSSYNEQFF
TRBD2,once,TRBJ2-2,TRBV6-5,TGTGCCAGCAGTTTAGGGATTCCGGGACTAACGAACACCGGGGAGCTGTTTTTT,CASSLGIPGLTNTGELFF
-,many,TRBJ2-5,TRBV7-2,TGTGCCAGCAGCTTACATGTAGTGGGAGAGACCCAGTACTTC,CASSLHVVGETQYF
-,-,TRBJ2-3,TRBV27,TGTGCCAGTAGGACAGAATTAGATACGCAGTATTTT,CASRTELDTQYF
-,few,TRBJ1-3,TRBV6-1,TGTGCCAGCAGTGAGGGGGCAGGAGGAAACACCATATATTTT,CASSEGAGGNTIYF
-,-,TRBJ2-5,TRBV28,TGTGCCAGCAGTTTCGGAGGGGGCGTGGAGACCCAGTACTTC,CASSFGGGVETQYF
-,few,TRBJ2-7,TRBV7-9,TGTGCCAGCAGCTTAGCAGGTAGCCACGAGCAGTACTTC,CASSLAGSHEQYF
TRBD2,few,TRBJ2-7,TRBV7-9,TGTGCCATTCGCAGCGGGAGTAGCGACGAGCAGTACTTC,CAIRSGSSDEQYF
-,-,TRBJ2-5,TRBV10-3,TGTGCCATCAGGAGTCCGGGGGACCAAGAGACCCAGTACTTC,CAIRSPGDQETQYF
-,-,TRBJ2-1,TRBV11-2,TGTGCCAGCAGCTTGGTCCGAGGAGGGTATGAGCAGTTCTTC,CASSLVRGGYEQFF
-,few,TRBJ1-5,TRBV19,TGTGCCAGTAGACGGCTCGGGGGAAATCGTAGCAATCAGCCCCAGCATTTT,CASRRLGGNRSNQPQHF
-,-,TRBJ2-5,TRBV4-2,TGTGCCAGCAGCCAAAGAGGAGGCGAAGGGACTGGAGAGACCCAGTACTTC,CASSQRGGEGTGETQYF
-,few,TRBJ1-5,TRBV9,TGTGCCAGCAGCGCGGACAGCTTTCAGCCCCAGCATTTT,CASSADSFQPQHF
TRBD2,few,TRBJ2-1,TRBV5-6,TGTGCCAGCAGCTCGGGACTAGCGGGGGGGCCAGAGCAGTTCTTC,CASSSGLAGGPEQFF
-,many,TRBJ1-1,TRBV7-2,TGTGCCAGCAGCTTCGGCCCAACCCAGAACACTGAAGCTTTCTTT,CASSFGPTQNTEAFF
-,-,TRBJ1-4,TRBV4-2,TGTGCCAGCAGCCAGCCGGGACAAGCAAATGAAAAACTGTTTTTT,CASSQPGQANEKLFF
TRBD1,many,TRBJ1-2,TRBV7-2,TGTGCCAGCAGCCTCGGACAGGGTGGTTATGGCTACACCTTC,CASSLGQGGYGYTF
-,few,TRBJ2-3,TRBV20-1,TGCAGTGCTCAAGAGACAGATACGCAGTATTTT,CSAQETDTQYF
-,-,TRBJ2-5,TRBV7-2,TGTGCCAGCAAAACCAGAGCGGGGACACAAGAGACCCAGTACTTC,CASKTRAGTQETQYF